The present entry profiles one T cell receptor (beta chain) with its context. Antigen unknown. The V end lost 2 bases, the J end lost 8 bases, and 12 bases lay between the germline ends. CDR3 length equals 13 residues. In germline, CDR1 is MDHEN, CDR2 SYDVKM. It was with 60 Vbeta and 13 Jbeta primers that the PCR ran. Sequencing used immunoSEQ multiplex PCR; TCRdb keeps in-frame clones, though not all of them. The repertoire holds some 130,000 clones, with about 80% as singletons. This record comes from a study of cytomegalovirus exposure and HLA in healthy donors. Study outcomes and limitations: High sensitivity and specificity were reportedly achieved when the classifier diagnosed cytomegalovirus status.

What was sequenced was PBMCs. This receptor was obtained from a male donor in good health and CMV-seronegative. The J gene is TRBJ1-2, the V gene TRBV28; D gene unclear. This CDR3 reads CASSLTASIGYTF. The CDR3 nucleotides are TGTGCCAGCAGTTTAACAGCTTCAATAGGCTACACCTTC.